Here is one TCR beta chain with its context. These data are taken from a study of technical replicates of blood from a handful of donors. Germline V lookup: CDR1 ENHRY, CDR2 SYGVKD. The CDR3 is made up of 13 amino acids. The ends were cut back, 4 bases at V and 5 bases at J, with 9 bases in the middle. Assay used: immunoSEQ multiplex PCR; TCRdb lists only in-frame clones, some missing. The sample records about 89,000 clones, about 94% being singletons. The chain joins TRBV10-3 to TRBJ2-1, with D unclear. This receptor was taken from a human donor in good health. Sequenced sample: T cells isolated from PBMCs. As DNA, the CDR3 is TGTGCCATCAGTGGGTGGCCAGACAATGAGCAGTTCTTC. The encoded protein is CAISGWPDNEQFF.